Below, 27 T cell receptor beta chains from the same sample are listed, as sequenced in a study of blood T cell repertoires in COVID-19. Repertoires were generated with immunoSEQ multiplex PCR, while TCRdb's copy carries only in-frame clones and drops some. The sample has 60,000 to 85,000 clones; roughly 90% are singletons. What was sequenced was peripheral blood. These receptors were obtained from a man aged 40-49 years with COVID-19, enrolled during active disease.

The chain couples TRBV2 to TRBJ2-5; a possible D gene is TRBD2 (5 bases). Germline CDR1 is SNHLY and CDR2 is FYNNEI. The CDR3 is made up of 14 amino acids. The V and J ends lost 3 bases and 5 bases respectively, with 13 bases between them. CDR3 loop: CASSESLAGETQYF. For the CDR3, the DNA is TGTGCCAGCAGTGAGAGTCTAGCTGGGGAGACCCAGTACTTC.

CDR3 loop: CASSSLPGRTNEKLFF. The CDR3 bases are TGTGCCAGCAGCTCGCTGCCCGGGAGGACTAATGAAAAACTGTTTTTT. This chain links TRBV7-6 with TRBJ1-4, with D hard to call. V was shortened by 4 bases and J by 2 bases, with 14 bases between the two germline ends. Germline CDR1 is SGHVS and CDR2 is FNYEAQ. The CDR3 is made up of 16 amino acids.

This chain connects TRBV3-1 (or the pseudogene TRBV3-2) to TRBJ1-2, with 7 bases lining up with TRBD1. Germline CDR1 reads LGHDT; CDR2 reads YNNKEL (reference sequence). The CDR3 has 14 residues. The V gene end was trimmed by 3 bases and the J gene end by 8 bases; junction bases not matched to a gene: 9. The CDR3 sequence is CASSHKGALRGYTF. CDR3 DNA sequence: TGTGCCAGCAGCCATAAGGGGGCTCTGAGAGGCTACACCTTC.

The chain links TRBV3-1 (or the pseudogene TRBV3-2) to TRBJ2-1; D perhaps matches TRBD1 (7 bases). In germline, CDR1 is LGHDT, CDR2 YNNKEL (reference sequence). Between the trimmed V and J ends, which lost 4 bases and 7 bases, there was a span of 20 bases. The CDR3 loop spans 16 amino acids. CDR3 loop: CASSLAGGVQGNEQFF. In DNA form, the CDR3 reads TGTGCCAGCAGCCTCGCCGGGGGCGTACAGGGGAATGAGCAGTTCTTC.

This chain uses TRBV5-4 with TRBJ1-2, with D tentatively TRBD1 (5 bases). This CDR3 is 14 amino acids long. The V end was cut by 3 bases, the J end by 5 bases, with 14 bases between. Germline V gene data show CDR1 as SGHNT and CDR2 as YYREEE (reference sequence). CDR3 sequence (DNA): TGTGCCAGCAGCTGGAGACAGAGAGTATATGGCTACACCTTC. This codes for CASSWRQRVYGYTF.

The chain carries TRBV3-1 (or the pseudogene TRBV3-2) and TRBJ2-1; 9 positions match TRBD2. Germline V CDR1 and CDR2: LGHDT, YNNKEL (reference sequence). J was trimmed by 3 bases and V by 1 base; bases with no gene match: 1. The CDR3 is made up of 15 amino acids. For the CDR3, the DNA is TGTGCCAGCAGCCAAGGCGGGGGGGACTACAATGAGCAGTTCTTC. Translating gives CASSQGGGDYNEQFF.

The chain carries TRBV28 and TRBJ2-3, with 12 bases matching TRBD2. Germline V gene sequence: CDR1 MDHEN, CDR2 SYDVKM. Losses at the gene ends were 2 bases for V and 4 bases for J; bases not matched to a gene: 1. This CDR3 is built from 15 residues. The CDR3 loop is CASSLASGGADTQYF. The CDR3 DNA reads as TGTGCCAGCAGTTTAGCTAGCGGGGGGGCAGATACGCAGTATTTT. The full variable domain, with the rest looked up from reference TRBV28 and TRBJ2-3, is DVKVTQSSRYLVKRTGEKVFLECVQDMDHENMFWYRQDPGLGLRLIYFSYDVKMKEKGDIPEGYSVSREKKERFSLILESASTNQTSMYLCASSLASGGADTQYFGPGTRLTVL.

The rearrangement uses TRBV5-4 and TRBJ2-2; D gene uncertain. Trimming shortened V by 9 bases and J by 3 bases, and 15 bases separated the two germline ends. This CDR3 is built from 14 residues. Germline values: CDR1 SGHNT, CDR2 YYREEE (reference sequence). This chain's CDR3 is CATGLSGHTGELFF. CDR3 DNA sequence: TGTGCCACCGGTCTTTCAGGTCACACCGGGGAGCTGTTTTTT.

Written as DNA, the CDR3 is TGTGCCAGCAGTTTAGGACAGGGCTATGGCTACACCTTC. Its translation: CASSLGQGYGYTF. The chain combines TRBV27 with TRBJ1-2; 8 nucleotides line up with TRBD1. Germline V lookup: CDR1 MNHEY, CDR2 SMNVEV (reference sequence). V was clipped by 2 bases and J by 4 bases; unmatched bases: 0. This CDR3 is 13 amino acids long.

This chain joins TRBV29-1 and TRBJ1-4; TRBD1 aligns across 8 bases. Germline V CDR1 and CDR2: SQVTM, ANQGSEA. Unmatched junction bases numbered 7, after V lost 6 bases and J lost 7 bases. The CDR3 is 13 residues long. In DNA, the CDR3 is TGCAGCGTGTCTGACAGGGGTGGTGAAAAACTGTTTTTT. Translation: CSVSDRGGEKLFF.

This chain uses TRBV5-1 with TRBJ2-3, with D possibly TRBD1 on 5 matching bases. V lost 5 bases to trimming and J lost 1 base, with 14 bases between them. CDR1 is SGHRS, CDR2 YFSETQ, per germline. The length of the CDR3 is 15 residues. CDR3 nucleotide sequence: TGCGCCAGCAGGGGCGCAGGGTCAGGCACAGATACGCAGTATTTT. Encoded protein: CASRGAGSGTDTQYF.

This chain joins TRBV28 and TRBJ2-6; the D gene is possibly TRBD2 (6 bases). V was clipped by 2 bases and J by 1 base, with 6 bases between them. This CDR3 has 15 residues. The germline V gene has CDR1 MDHEN and CDR2 SYDVKM. The CDR3 coding sequence is TGTGCCAGCAGTTTAGGAGGGTCTGGGGCCAACGTCCTGACTTTC. It yields the protein CASSLGGSGANVLTF.

The genes are TRBV5-4 and TRBJ2-4; 7 bases agree with TRBD1. In germline, CDR1 is SGHNT, CDR2 YYREEE (reference sequence). Trimming at V came to 4 bases and at J to 0 bases, leaving 7 bases not matched to a gene. CDR3 size: 16 residues. The CDR3 nucleotides are TGTGCCAGCAGCCCTGGGACAGACAAAGCCAAAAACATTCAGTACTTC. Translated, it gives CASSPGTDKAKNIQYF.

The chain has TRBV5-1 and TRBJ2-5, with 7 bases identical to TRBD2. The germline CDR1 and CDR2 sequences are SGHRS and YFSETQ. V shed 1 base and J 1 base; nucleotides not matched to a gene: 7. The CDR3 is 16 amino acids. CDR3 residues: CASSLSGGGPQETQYF. CDR3 bases: TGCGCCAGCAGCTTGAGTGGCGGGGGACCCCAAGAGACCCAGTACTTC.

The gene calls are TRBV30 and TRBJ2-3; the D gene is possibly TRBD1 (5 bases). The CDR3 is 15 residues long. The V and J ends lost 3 bases and 0 bases respectively, with 13 bases between them. Germline V gene lookup returns CDR1 GTSNPN and CDR2 SVGIG (reference sequence). The CDR3 DNA reads as TGTGCCTGGAGGAAGAAGGGGTCTAGCACAGATACGCAGTATTTT. Translated, it gives CAWRKKGSSTDTQYF.

The rearrangement uses TRBV18 and TRBJ1-1; D may be TRBD1 (5 bases). Germline V lookup: CDR1 KGHSH, CDR2 LQKENI. V lost 3 bases and J lost 1, with 12 bases in between. The CDR3 has 15 residues. The CDR3 nucleotides are TGTGCCAGCTCACCGTACACAGGCAGGAACACTGAAGCTTTCTTT. Protein: CASSPYTGRNTEAFF.

The chain recombines TRBV6-5 with TRBJ1-1; 10 bases match TRBD1. The J segment lost 5 bases and the V segment lost 5 bases, leaving 5 bases of the junction unmatched. Germline-derived CDR1 and CDR2 are MNHEY and SVGAGI. The CDR3 length is 14 residues. The CDR3 reads CASSIGTGETEAFF. The CDR3 DNA is TGTGCCAGCAGTATAGGGACAGGGGAAACTGAAGCTTTCTTT.

The genes are TRBV27 and TRBJ1-2; perhaps TRBD1 as D (6 bases). The length of the CDR3 is 16 residues. V dropped 3 bases and J dropped 4 bases, with 18 bases sitting between them. Germline CDR1 and CDR2: MNHEY and SMNVEV (reference sequence). Here the CDR3 reads CASSFSRGTNSYGYTF. CDR3 DNA: TGTGCCAGCAGTTTCAGTAGGGGGACTAACTCCTATGGCTACACCTTC.

V and J are TRBV6-1 and TRBJ2-7, with D possibly being TRBD1 (5 bases). Trimming stripped 0 bases from V and 5 bases from J, with 14 bases between. The length of the CDR3 is 15 residues. Germline V lookup: CDR1 MNHNS, CDR2 SASEGT. CDR3 bases: TGTGCCAGCAGTGAAGCGCCGCAGGGATCCCACGAGCAGTACTTC. This gives the protein CASSEAPQGSHEQYF.

This chain links TRBV9 with TRBJ2-3; TRBD2 matches at 8 bases. The CDR3 is made up of 16 amino acids. Germline V gene data show CDR1 as SGDLS and CDR2 as YYNGEE. Trimming cost V 1 base and J 2 bases; bases outside gene matches: 6. The CDR3 sequence: CASSVISGGHTDTQYF. The CDR3 DNA sequence: TGTGCCAGCAGCGTAATCTCGGGGGGGCACACAGATACGCAGTATTTT.

The chain couples TRBV6-5 to TRBJ2-7; tentative D call: TRBD2 (9 bases). CDR1 MNHEY and CDR2 SVGAGI come from the germline V gene. V was cut by 0 bases and J by 6 bases, with 15 bases left in between. The CDR3 loop spans 15 amino acids. The CDR3 DNA reads TGTGCCAGCAGTTACTCGACTAGCGGACAGGGCGAGCAGTACTTC. Residues: CASSYSTSGQGEQYF.

V gene TRBV3-1 (or the pseudogene TRBV3-2) combines with J gene TRBJ2-5; D gene uncertain. Trimming left V 1 base short and J 5 bases short, with 8 bases between. In germline, CDR1 is LGHDT, CDR2 YNNKEL (reference sequence). The CDR3 extends over 13 amino acids. DNA of the CDR3: TGTGCCAGCAGCCAAGCGTCTTTGGAGACCCAGTACTTC. It translates to CASSQASLETQYF.

The J gene is TRBJ1-4, the V gene TRBV5-1; D not resolved. The germline CDR1 and CDR2 sequences are SGHRS and YFSETQ. The CDR3 contains 13 residues. V was shortened by 0 bases and J by 7 bases, with 7 bases between the two germline ends. The CDR3 sequence: CASSLGEAEKLFF. CDR3 coding DNA: TGCGCCAGCAGCTTGGGGGAGGCTGAAAAACTGTTTTTT.

Notes on this clone: The same CDR3 arises from other DNA sequences in this sample as well. The chain is built from TRBV19 and TRBJ2-1; 10 bases match TRBD1. The J segment lost 8 bases and the V segment lost 6 bases, leaving 7 bases of the junction unmatched. CDR1 is LNHDA and CDR2 is SQIVND in the germline V gene (reference sequence). The CDR3 consists of 14 residues. The CDR3 DNA reads as TGTGCCAGTAGCCTGCGACAGGGGGCTCATGAGCAGTTCTTC. This translates into CASSLRQGAHEQFF.

J is TRBJ1-1 and V is TRBV4-1; D unresolved. The CDR3 sequence is 16 residues long. V lost 0 bases, J lost 1 base, and 12 bases lay in between. The germline gives CDR1 MGHRA, CDR2 YSYEKL. Here the CDR3 reads CASSQETILSNTEAFF. In DNA, the CDR3 is TGCGCCAGCAGCCAAGAAACCATCCTATCGAACACTGAAGCTTTCTTT.

The chain couples TRBV24-1 to TRBJ1-2; possible D gene TRBD1, 6 bases. Germline V gene lookup returns CDR1 KGHDR and CDR2 SFDVKD. Trimming shortened V by 7 bases and J by 4 bases, and 18 bases separated the two germline ends. The CDR3 length is 15 residues. As DNA, the CDR3 is TGTGCCACCAGAAATACAGGGTTGGAGTTCTATGGCTACACCTTC. This translates into CATRNTGLEFYGYTF.

The chain recombines TRBV30 with TRBJ2-5, with 7 bases matching TRBD2. Trimming took 3 bases from V and 2 from J; bases not matched to a gene: 9. Germline V gives CDR1 GTSNPN, CDR2 SVGIG (reference sequence). The CDR3 length is 15 residues. CDR3 protein: CAWSRAGDLQETQYF. The CDR3 nucleotides are TGTGCCTGGAGCCGGGCGGGGGACTTACAAGAGACCCAGTACTTC.